This section outlines one T cell receptor beta chain sequence together with its context. This sample is drawn from a study of cytomegalovirus exposure and HLA in healthy donors. The PCR had 60 Vbeta and 13 Jbeta primers. TCRdb's copy holds only in-frame clones and misses some; the assay was immunoSEQ multiplex PCR. The profile shows about 130,000 clones, about four fifths of them singletons. With 7 bases clipped from V and 2 bases from J, the junction kept 10 bases outside the gene matches. The length of the CDR3 is 15 residues. Germline assignment: CDR1 LNHDA and CDR2 SQIVND (reference sequence). This clonotype originated in a man under 40 in good health and CMV-seronegative. Sequenced: PBMCs. This chain uses TRBV19 with TRBJ1-2; 7 bases agree with TRBD1. Written as DNA, the CDR3 is TGTGCCAGTACCACAATAGGGGACAGCAACTATGGCTACACCTTC. Protein product: CASTTIGDSNYGYTF.